The entry below gives a single T cell receptor beta chain sequence along with its context. Its antigen remains unidentified. This sample is drawn from a study of T cells in localized non-small cell lung cancer. Sequencing used immunoSEQ multiplex PCR; TCRdb keeps in-frame clones, though not all of them. The sample shows about 24,000 clones, 90% of them seen only once. Germline lookup yields CDR1 MNHNY and CDR2 SVGAGI (reference sequence). Deletions cut 6 bases from V and 5 bases from J, with 10 bases between. The CDR3 sequence is 12 residues long. Notes on the study in general: The highest T cell clonality was in uninvolved adjacent lung, above tumor.

The material was peripheral blood, obtained before any cancer treatment. The rearrangement joins TRBV6-6 to TRBJ1-1; no clear D. The TCR originated in a woman aged 40-69 years with stage I lung adenocarcinoma. The CDR3 bases are TGTGCCAGCAGCCTGGAGAGGACTGAAGCTTTCTTT. Translated, it gives CASSLERTEAFF.